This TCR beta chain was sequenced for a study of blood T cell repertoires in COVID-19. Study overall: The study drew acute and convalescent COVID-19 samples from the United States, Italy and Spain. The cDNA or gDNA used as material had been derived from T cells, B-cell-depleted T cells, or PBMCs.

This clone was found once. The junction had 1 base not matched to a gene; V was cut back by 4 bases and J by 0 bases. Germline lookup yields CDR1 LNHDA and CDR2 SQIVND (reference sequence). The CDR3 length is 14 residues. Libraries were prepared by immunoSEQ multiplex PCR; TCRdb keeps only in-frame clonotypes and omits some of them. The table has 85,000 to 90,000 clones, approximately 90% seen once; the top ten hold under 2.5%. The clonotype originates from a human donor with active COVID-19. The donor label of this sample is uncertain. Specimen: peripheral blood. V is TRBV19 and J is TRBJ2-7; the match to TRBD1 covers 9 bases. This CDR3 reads CASSRTGASYEQYF. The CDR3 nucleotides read TGTGCCAGTAGTAGGACAGGGGCCTCCTACGAGCAGTACTTC.